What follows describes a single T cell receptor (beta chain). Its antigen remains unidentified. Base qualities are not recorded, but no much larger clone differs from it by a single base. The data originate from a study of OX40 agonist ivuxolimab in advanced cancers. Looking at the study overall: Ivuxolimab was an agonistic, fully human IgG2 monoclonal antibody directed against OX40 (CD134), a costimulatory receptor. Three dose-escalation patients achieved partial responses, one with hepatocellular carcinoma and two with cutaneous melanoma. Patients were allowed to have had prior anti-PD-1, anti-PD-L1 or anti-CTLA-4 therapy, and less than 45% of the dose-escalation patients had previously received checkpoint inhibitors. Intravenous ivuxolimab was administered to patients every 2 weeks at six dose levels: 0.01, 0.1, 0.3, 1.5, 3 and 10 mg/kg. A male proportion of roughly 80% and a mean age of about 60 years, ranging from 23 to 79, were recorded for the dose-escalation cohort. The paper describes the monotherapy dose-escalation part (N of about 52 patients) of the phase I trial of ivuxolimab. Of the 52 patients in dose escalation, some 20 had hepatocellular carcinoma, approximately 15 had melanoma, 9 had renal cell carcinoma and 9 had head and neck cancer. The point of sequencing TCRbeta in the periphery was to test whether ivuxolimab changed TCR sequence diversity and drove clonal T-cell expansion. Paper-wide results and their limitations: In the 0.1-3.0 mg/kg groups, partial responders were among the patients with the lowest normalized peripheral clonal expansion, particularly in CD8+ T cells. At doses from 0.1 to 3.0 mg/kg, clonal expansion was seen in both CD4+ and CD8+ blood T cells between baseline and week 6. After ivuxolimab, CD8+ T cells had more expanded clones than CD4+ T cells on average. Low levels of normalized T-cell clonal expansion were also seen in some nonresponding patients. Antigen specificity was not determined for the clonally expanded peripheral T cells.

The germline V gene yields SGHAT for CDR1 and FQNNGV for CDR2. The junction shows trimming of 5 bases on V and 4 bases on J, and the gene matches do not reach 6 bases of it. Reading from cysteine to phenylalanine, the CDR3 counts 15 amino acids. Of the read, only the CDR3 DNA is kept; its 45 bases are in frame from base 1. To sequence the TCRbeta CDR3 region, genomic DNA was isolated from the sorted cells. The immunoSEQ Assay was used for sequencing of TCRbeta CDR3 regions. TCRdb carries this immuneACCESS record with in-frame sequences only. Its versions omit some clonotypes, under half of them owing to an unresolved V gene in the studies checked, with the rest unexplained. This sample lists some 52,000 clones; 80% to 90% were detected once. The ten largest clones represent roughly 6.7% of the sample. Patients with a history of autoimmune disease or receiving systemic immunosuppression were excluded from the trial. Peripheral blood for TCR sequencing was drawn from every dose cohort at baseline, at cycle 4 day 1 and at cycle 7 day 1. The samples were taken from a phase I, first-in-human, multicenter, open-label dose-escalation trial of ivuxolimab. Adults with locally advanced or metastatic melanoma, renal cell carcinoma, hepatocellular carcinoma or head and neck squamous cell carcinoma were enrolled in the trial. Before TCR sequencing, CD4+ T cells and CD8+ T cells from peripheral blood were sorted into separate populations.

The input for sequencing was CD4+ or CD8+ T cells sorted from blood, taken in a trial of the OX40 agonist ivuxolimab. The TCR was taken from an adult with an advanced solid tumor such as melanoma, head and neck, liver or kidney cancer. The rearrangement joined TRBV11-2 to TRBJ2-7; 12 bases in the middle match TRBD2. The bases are TGTGCCAGCAGCCGCCTAGCGGGGGGGCGTTACGAGCAGTACTTC. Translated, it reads CASSRLAGGRYEQYF.